Listed below are T cell receptor beta chains from one sample, sequenced in a study of cytomegalovirus exposure and HLA in healthy donors. The data were produced by immunoSEQ multiplex PCR, yet TCRdb's version contains in-frame clones alone and is incomplete. The sample gives approximately 170,000 clones, roughly 88% of which show up once; around 1.3% is in the top ten. Input material: PBMCs. Source of these receptors: a boy under 10 years old in good health and CMV-seronegative. CDR3s include the opening cysteine and the closing phenylalanine or tryptophan. The D gene is left open where the match is weak. Some rows mark clone size as missing; the rest say once, few, many or name a class of expanded clone.

J | D | length | V | size | CDR3 | DNA
TRBJ2-1 | . | 16 | TRBV5-1 | . | CASSLTSTGSSDEQFF | TGCGCCAGCAGCCTCACCTCTACGGGTTCATCCGATGAGCAGTTCTTC
TRBJ2-2 | TRBD1 | 16 | TRBV6-5 | . | CASSYKTGSSTGELFF | TGTGCCAGCAGTTACAAGACAGGGAGTAGCACCGGGGAGCTGTTTTTT
TRBJ1-2 | . | 16 | TRBV28 | . | CASSFAGVERGYGYTF | TGTGCCAGCAGTTTTGCCGGAGTCGAAAGGGGCTATGGCTACACCTTC
TRBJ2-3 | . | 15 | TRBV7-9 | few | CASTTPTRGTDTQYF | TGTGCCAGCACTACTCCGACTAGGGGCACAGATACGCAGTATTTT
TRBJ2-1 | . | 15 | TRBV5-1 | . | CASSFRDTSYNEQFF | TGCGCCAGCAGCTTCCGGGACACCTCCTACAATGAGCAGTTCTTC
TRBJ2-1 | TRBD1 | 15 | TRBV23-1 | . | CASTLDRGFYNEQFF | TGCGCCAGCACCTTGGACAGGGGGTTCTACAATGAGCAGTTCTTC
TRBJ1-6 | . | 13 | TRBV30 | . | CAFVSSYNSPLHF | TGTGCCTTTGTGAGCTCCTATAATTCACCCCTCCACTTT
TRBJ1-2 | TRBD1 | 13 | TRBV5-1 | . | CASRPGQEGGYTF | TGCGCCAGCAGGCCGGGACAGGAGGGTGGCTACACCTTC
TRBJ2-1 | . | 14 | TRBV9 | . | CASSEGGIRPEQFF | TGTGCCAGCAGCGAGGGGGGGATTAGGCCTGAGCAGTTCTTC
TRBJ2-2 | . | 14 | TRBV19 | . | CASETRRGTGELFF | TGTGCCAGCGAGACCCGGCGCGGCACCGGGGAGCTGTTTTTT
TRBJ2-7 | TRBD2 | 18 | TRBV4-2 | . | CASSQVFREARSSYEQYF | TGTGCCAGCAGCCAAGTTTTCCGGGAGGCCCGAAGCTCCTACGAGCAGTACTTC
TRBJ1-6 | . | 16 | TRBV7-2 | . | CASSGSGLAYNSPLHF | TGTGCCAGCAGCGGCAGTGGCCTCGCCTATAATTCACCCCTCCACTTT
TRBJ2-1 | . | 13 | TRBV11-3 | . | CASSPGESNEQFF | TGTGCCAGCAGCCCCGGTGAGAGCAATGAGCAGTTCTTC
TRBJ1-6 | . | 15 | TRBV30 | . | CAWSGQFSYNSPLHF | TGTGCCTGGTCAGGACAGTTCTCCTATAATTCACCCCTCCACTTT
TRBJ2-7 | TRBD1 | 15 | TRBV14 | . | CASSQGWTGTYEQYF | TGTGCCAGCAGCCAAGGATGGACAGGCACCTACGAGCAGTACTTC
TRBJ2-2 | TRBD1 | 15 | TRBV2 | . | CASRMDRGRSGELFF | TGTGCCAGCAGGATGGACAGGGGGCGATCCGGGGAGCTGTTTTTT
TRBJ2-6 | . | 16 | TRBV7-9 | few | CASSYGLRSGANVLTF | TGTGCCAGCAGTTACGGACTGCGCTCTGGGGCCAACGTCCTGACTTTC
TRBJ2-1 | TRBD2 | 15 | TRBV18 | . | CASSPGTSGYNEQFF | TGTGCCAGCTCACCAGGGACTAGCGGTTACAATGAGCAGTTCTTC
TRBJ2-5 | TRBD2 | 18 | TRBV5-1 | . | CASSLITSGGFRAETQYF | TGCGCCAGCAGCTTGATCACTAGCGGGGGGTTTAGGGCAGAGACCCAGTACTTC
TRBJ1-3 | . | 14 | TRBV6-5 | . | CASSYGQGGNTIYF | TGTGCCAGCAGTTACGGCCAGGGAGGGAACACCATATATTTT
TRBJ2-1 | TRBD2 | 17 | TRBV27 | . | CASSLKVGGGAYNEQFF | TGTGCCAGCAGTTTAAAGGTCGGCGGGGGGGCTTACAATGAGCAGTTCTTC
TRBJ1-5 | . | 17 | TRBV19 | . | CASSHRRTVWVDQPQHF | TGTGCCAGTAGTCACCGACGGACAGTGTGGGTGGATCAGCCCCAGCATTTT
TRBJ2-5 | TRBD2 | 16 | TRBV2 | . | CASSDGLAGGRETQYF | TGTGCCAGCAGTGACGGACTAGCGGGGGGGCGAGAGACCCAGTACTTC
TRBJ2-5 | . | 13 | TRBV6-5 | once | CASSSTASVGQYF | TGTGCCAGCAGTTCCACTGCTAGCGTCGGGCAGTACTTC
TRBJ2-1 | TRBD2 | 14 | TRBV5-6 | . | CASSLWTSVRRWFF | TGTGCCAGCAGCTTGTGGACTAGCGTTAGGAGGTGGTTCTTC
TRBJ2-5 | . | 12 | TRBV10-3 | . | CAIIPRVETQYF | TGTGCCATCATTCCCCGGGTGGAGACCCAGTACTTC